Presented here are 5 T cell receptor beta chains from one specimen sequenced in a study of T-cell memory formation after mild COVID-19. TCRdb used MiXCR to reprocess the 5' RACE reads, holding one entry per CDR3 protein. Of some 260,000 distinct CDR3 sequences listed, about a sixth are singletons. Sequencing was done on a sample of PBMCs or a T cell subset sorted from them (not recorded which). These receptors were obtained from a man aged 18 to 30 who had mild COVID-19 (a few samples of this study predate the infection). Cell type and time point are not known.

The chain couples TRBV5-1 to TRBJ1-1; D call uncertain. Germline V gene data show CDR1 as SGHRS and CDR2 as YFSETQ. V lost 1 base to trimming and J lost 5 bases, with 12 bases between them. The CDR3 loop spans 14 amino acids. For the CDR3, the DNA is TGCGCCAGCAGCTTGCGGGAGCCCCGTACTGAAGCTTTCTTT. It encodes CASSLREPRTEAFF.

This clonotype was observed a few times. CDR3 sequence reads: CASSSGTDSKETQYF. The CDR3 DNA reads as TGTGCCAGCAGTTCCGGGACAGACTCGAAGGAGACCCAGTACTTC. This chain connects TRBV5-8 to TRBJ2-5; 7 bases align to TRBD1. The CDR3 is made up of 15 amino acids. V gave up 5 bases and J gave up 5 bases; unmatched junction bases: 12. Looked up from germline, CDR1 is SGHTS and CDR2 is YDEGEE. Based on the CDR3 plus reference TRBV5-8 and TRBJ2-5, the full variable domain is EAGVTQSPTHLIKTRGQQATLRCSPISGHTSVYWYQQALGLGLQFLLWYDEGEERNRGNFPPRFSGRQFPNYSSELNVNALELEDSALYLCASSSGTDSKETQYFGPGTRLLVL.

This clonotype occurred a few times. V usage is TRBV7-9 and J usage is TRBJ1-1, with 7 nucleotides matching TRBD1. Germline CDR1 SEHNR, CDR2 FQNEAQ (reference sequence). Trimming at V came to 5 bases and at J to 7 bases, leaving 4 bases not matched to a gene. There are 12 residues in the CDR3. CDR3 DNA: TGTGCCAGCAGCCTCCAGGGGGGTGAAGCTTTCTTT. Translated: CASSLQGGEAFF.

This clonotype has just a few counts. The J gene is TRBJ1-1, the V gene TRBV5-4; TRBD1 aligns across 11 bases. The CDR3 has 13 residues. V was clipped by 4 bases and J by 10 bases; unmatched bases: 6. Germline V gene sequence: CDR1 SGHNT, CDR2 YYREEE (reference sequence). The DNA for the CDR3 is TGTGCCAGCAGCCGGACAGGGGGCAAAGGAGCTTTCTTT. It is translated as CASSRTGGKGAFF.

The chain uses TRBV5-1 and TRBJ2-1, with TRBD2 matching 10 bases. J gave up 7 bases and V 6 bases, and 10 bases lay outside the gene matches. In germline, CDR1 is SGHRS, CDR2 YFSETQ. This CDR3 comprises 15 residues. The CDR3 DNA reads as TGCGCCAGCATCGGGCTAGCGGGGGCGGGAAATGAGCAGTTCTTC. Its protein is CASIGLAGAGNEQFF.